Below are 10 T cell receptor beta chains sequenced from a single sample in a study of control samples from healthy donors and cancer patients (dated by TCRdb to 2020 to 2021). Library prep was done by the immunoSEQ multiplex PCR assay. The clones in this table, taken by TCRdb from immuneACCESS, are in-frame only. Not every clone is retained; where verified, under half of the shortfall comes from an unresolved V gene, and the cause of the rest is unknown. This sample gives about 82,000 clones in total; about 87% of them show up just once. The top ten clones comprise over 15% of the sample. The specimen was blood. The receptors were gathered from a man aged 45-60 years in good health.

The chain joins TRBV29-1 to TRBJ2-3; D possibly matches TRBD1 or TRBD2 (7 bases each). The CDR3 has 13 residues. Trimming pared 3 bases from V and 5 bases from J, leaving 12 bases between. CDR1 is SQVTM and CDR2 is ANQGSEA in the germline V gene. The CDR3 DNA is TGCAGCGTTGAGGCAGGGGGGGGAGATACGCAGTATTTT. Translating it yields CSVEAGGGDTQYF.

The DNA of the CDR3 is TGTGCCAGCAGCTCCTGGCCCGCCGGGGAGCTGTTTTTT. Its translation is CASSSWPAGELFF. The chain combines TRBV5-8 with TRBJ2-2; no clear D gene. CDR3 length: 13 residues. The germline V gene encodes CDR1 SGHTS and CDR2 YDEGEE. V was shortened by 3 bases and J by 6 bases, with 9 bases between the two germline ends.

This rearrangement joins TRBV13 to TRBJ1-1; D unclear. Germline lookup yields CDR1 PRHDT and CDR2 FYEKMQ (reference sequence). Trimming stripped 3 bases from V and 4 bases from J, with 6 bases between. This CDR3 contains 12 residues. CDR3 sequence reads: CASSFPGTEAFF. As DNA, the CDR3 is TGTGCCAGCAGCTTCCCGGGCACTGAAGCTTTCTTT.

The genes are TRBV6-2 or TRBV6-3 and TRBJ2-1; 9 bases align to TRBD1. The CDR3 consists of 15 residues. V dropped 5 bases and J dropped 8; count of bases not matched to a gene: 10. The germline V gene has CDR1 MNHEY and CDR2 SVGEGT. The CDR3 loop is CASSITGTGSHEQFF. DNA for the CDR3: TGTGCCAGCAGTATTACCGGGACAGGGTCCCATGAGCAGTTCTTC.

In its sample, this clone was seen once. The rearrangement links TRBV24-1 to TRBJ2-1; the D gene could be TRBD1 or TRBD2 (7 bases each). The V gene lost 5 bases and the J gene lost 7 bases, with 17 bases spanning the gap. The CDR3 runs to 15 residues. Germline V gives CDR1 KGHDR, CDR2 SFDVKD. The CDR3 protein is CATSAMQGGLNEQFF. CDR3 nucleotides: TGTGCCACCAGTGCGATGCAGGGGGGGTTAAATGAGCAGTTCTTC.

This rearrangement joins TRBV7-2 to TRBJ1-5; no clear D gene. There are 14 residues in the CDR3. CDR1 is SGHTA and CDR2 is FQGNSA in the germline V gene. The V end lost 5 bases, the J end lost 5 bases, and 13 bases lay between the germline ends. This CDR3 is CASSPSWGDQPQHF. The DNA for the CDR3 is TGTGCCAGCAGCCCCTCCTGGGGAGATCAGCCCCAGCATTTT.

The chain carries TRBV24-1 and TRBJ2-3, with TRBD1 as a possible D gene (6 bases). The CDR3 extends over 15 amino acids. CDR1 and CDR2 (germline): KGHDR, SFDVKD. Trimming took 7 bases from V and 2 from J, leaving 15 bases between them. The CDR3 reads CATRAGRGSTDTQYF. The CDR3 DNA reads as TGTGCCACCAGGGCGGGCAGGGGATCCACAGATACGCAGTATTTT.

This chain links TRBV2 with TRBJ1-3; D gene unclear. V gave up 8 bases and J gave up 0 bases, with 11 bases separating them. The CDR3 contains 14 residues. The germline V gene encodes CDR1 SNHLY and CDR2 FYNNEI. CDR3 coding DNA: TGTGCCAGCCTTGGACCTGGCTCTGGAAACACCATATATTTT. Translation: CASLGPGSGNTIYF.

The CDR3 loop is CATSESGGRNQPQHF. CDR3 nucleotides: TGTGCCACCAGTGAATCAGGGGGCCGCAATCAGCCCCAGCATTTT. V is TRBV24-1 and J is TRBJ1-5; the match to TRBD1 covers 8 bases. The V gene end was trimmed by 4 bases and the J gene end by 2 bases; junction bases not matched to a gene: 3. The CDR3 totals 15 residues. Germline-derived CDR1 and CDR2 are KGHDR and SFDVKD.

The rearrangement links TRBV18 to TRBJ1-4; unclear D gene. CDR1 and CDR2 (germline): KGHSH, LQKENI. Deletions cut 0 bases from V and 7 bases from J, with 3 bases between. This CDR3 comprises 12 residues. The CDR3 bases are TGTGCCAGCTCACCACCGGGTGAAAAACTGTTTTTT. Its protein product is CASSPPGEKLFF.